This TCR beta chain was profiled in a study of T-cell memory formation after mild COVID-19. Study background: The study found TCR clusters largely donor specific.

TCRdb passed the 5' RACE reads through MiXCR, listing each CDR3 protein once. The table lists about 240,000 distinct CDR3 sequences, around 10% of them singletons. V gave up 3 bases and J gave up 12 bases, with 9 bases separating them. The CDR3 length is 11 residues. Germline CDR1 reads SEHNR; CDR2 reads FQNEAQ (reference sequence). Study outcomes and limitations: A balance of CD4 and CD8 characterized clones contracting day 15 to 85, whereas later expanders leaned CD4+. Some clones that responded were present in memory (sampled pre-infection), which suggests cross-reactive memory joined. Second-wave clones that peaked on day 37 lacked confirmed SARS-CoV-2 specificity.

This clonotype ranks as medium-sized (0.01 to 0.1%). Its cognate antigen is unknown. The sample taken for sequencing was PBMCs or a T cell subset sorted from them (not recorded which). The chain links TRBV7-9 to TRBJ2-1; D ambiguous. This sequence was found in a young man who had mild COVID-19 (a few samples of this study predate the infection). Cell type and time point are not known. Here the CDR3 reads CASSFNRRQFF. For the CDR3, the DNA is TGTGCCAGCAGCTTCAATCGGAGGCAGTTCTTC. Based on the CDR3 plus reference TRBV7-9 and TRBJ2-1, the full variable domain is DTGVSQNPRHKITKRGQNVTFRCDPISEHNRLYWYRQTLGQGPEFLTYFQNEAQLEKSRLLSDRFSAERPKGSFSTLEIQRTEQGDSAMYLCASSFNRRQFFGPGTRLTVL.